In this sample, the clone carrying this T cell receptor beta chain turned up once. Its specificity is not known. The entry originates in a study of cytomegalovirus exposure and HLA in healthy donors. This table comes from immunoSEQ multiplex PCR, and its TCRdb copy is limited to in-frame clones, with some not included. The sample lists approximately 65,000 clones, around 93% occurring once. Study results and limitations: The classifier, whose performance was assessed in both the original and validation cohorts, reportedly diagnosed cytomegalovirus status with high specificity and sensitivity. Most TCR sequences proved rare, with some public TCRs found in many donors. As confirmed in vitro, a few CMV-associated chains were specific for CMV antigens.

In germline, CDR1 is ENHRY, CDR2 SYGVKD. This CDR3 has 12 residues. V dropped 4 bases and J dropped 5 bases, with 8 bases sitting between them. The sequenced sample was PBMCs. The chain couples TRBV10-3 to TRBJ1-2; D is unresolved. The sequence came from a man younger than 30 in good health and CMV-seropositive. The CDR3, as DNA: TGTGCCATCAGTGGCGGGAGATATGGCTACACCTTC. It is translated as CAISGGRYGYTF.